Included here is one TCR beta chain sequence, with context. The PCR contained 60 Vbeta and 13 Jbeta primers. Produced via immunoSEQ multiplex PCR; TCRdb's table is partial and in-frame only. The data show 130,000 or so clones, 70% to 75% seen once. This entry is derived from a study of cytomegalovirus exposure and HLA in healthy donors. Trimming pared 0 bases from V and 3 bases from J, leaving 13 bases between. Germline values: CDR1 MGHRA, CDR2 YSYEKL. The CDR3 is made up of 16 amino acids. The sequenced sample consisted of PBMCs. This chain uses TRBV4-1 with TRBJ2-3, with D maybe TRBD1 (5 bases). The clonotype was recovered from a man younger than 45 in good health and CMV-seronegative. The CDR3 DNA follows: TGCGCCAGCAGCCAAGAAGTAAGGGGCTTAACAGATACGCAGTATTTT. Translation gives CASSQEVRGLTDTQYF.